These 16 T cell receptor beta chains were sequenced from one sample in a study of shared clonotypes between healthy human individuals. The repertoire was sequenced with immunoSEQ multiplex PCR; TCRdb's copy has only in-frame clones and lacks some. The repertoire holds around 1.1 million clones, with roughly 80% as singletons. The sequenced sample was memory CD4+ T cells from PBMCs. Subset reported: CD45RA-negative fraction. The source is a young man in good health. Some clones in this sample may be carry-over from other donors' samples.

The chain uses TRBV28 and TRBJ1-2; D not resolved. Trimming removed 5 bases at V and 4 bases at J, with 14 bases between. This CDR3 has 14 residues. The germline V gene has CDR1 MDHEN and CDR2 SYDVKM. CDR3 residues: CASSIYLDRYGYTF. CDR3 sequence (DNA): TGTGCCAGCAGTATATATTTGGACCGCTATGGCTACACCTTC.

The rearrangement uses TRBV27 and TRBJ1-1; D is ambiguous. Germline CDR1 is MNHEY and CDR2 is SMNVEV (reference sequence). V lost 5 bases and J 6 bases, leaving 7 bases between the germline ends. The CDR3 has 11 residues. Here the CDR3 reads CASSGWAEAFF. CDR3 coding DNA: TGTGCCAGCAGTGGTTGGGCTGAAGCTTTCTTT.

The chain is built from TRBV18 and TRBJ1-5; D not resolved. The germline V and J ends were trimmed by 2 bases and 7 bases, with 9 bases remaining between them. This CDR3 comprises 13 residues. CDR1 is KGHSH and CDR2 is LQKENI in the germline V gene. The chain's CDR3 is CASSPRFYQPQHF. CDR3 bases: TGTGCCAGCTCACCAAGGTTCTACCAGCCCCAGCATTTT.

A word on this clone: The sample carries other DNA sequences with the same CDR3. CDR3 bases: TGTGCCAGCAGCTTGAGACAGGGCGAGACCCAGTACTTC. Its protein is CASSLRQGETQYF. This chain uses TRBV7-9 with TRBJ2-5; the match to TRBD1 covers 7 bases. The CDR3 is 13 residues long. Trimming took 3 bases from V and 5 from J; bases not matched to a gene: 3. CDR1 and CDR2 (germline): SEHNR, FQNEAQ (reference sequence).

This chain connects TRBV4-2 to TRBJ2-5; 7 positions agree with TRBD1. The germline gives CDR1 LGHNA, CDR2 YNFKEQ. The CDR3 has 14 amino acids. Trimming took 1 base from V and 3 from J; bases not matched to a gene: 2. The DNA of the CDR3 is TGTGCCAGCAGCCAAGTTCAGGGGGAAGAGACCCAGTACTTC. This translates into CASSQVQGEETQYF.

This chain uses TRBV5-8 with TRBJ2-2; the match to TRBD2 covers 10 bases. V shed 4 bases and J 1 base; nucleotides not matched to a gene: 4. Germline V gives CDR1 SGHTS, CDR2 YDEGEE. The CDR3 consists of 16 residues. CDR3 sequence (DNA): TGTGCCAGCAGCCGCGCTAGCGGGGGGAACACCGGGGAGCTGTTTTTT. Translating it yields CASSRASGGNTGELFF. The complete variable domain, with remaining parts taken from reference TRBV5-8 and TRBJ2-2, reads EAGVTQSPTHLIKTRGQQATLRCSPISGHTSVYWYQQALGLGLQFLLWYDEGEERNRGNFPPRFSGRQFPNYSSELNVNALELEDSALYLCASSRASGGNTGELFFGEGSRLTVL.

The rearrangement uses TRBV6-6 and TRBJ2-5; the D gene is possibly TRBD1 (5 bases). Trimming took off 0 bases at V and 2 bases at J, with 7 bases between the two ends. The CDR3 is 14 residues long. Germline V lookup: CDR1 MNHNY, CDR2 SVGAGI (reference sequence). The CDR3 DNA reads as TGTGCCAGCAGTTACTCGTACAGGCAAGAGACCCAGTACTTC. Translation gives CASSYSYRQETQYF.

V and J are TRBV5-1 and TRBJ2-5; D is perhaps TRBD2 (6 bases). The CDR3 has 14 amino acids. The V end was cut by 4 bases, the J end by 5 bases, with 15 bases between. CDR1 and CDR2 from the germline V gene are SGHRS and YFSETQ. The chain's CDR3 is CASSIGGPRETQYF. The CDR3 DNA reads as TGCGCCAGCAGCATCGGGGGACCTAGGGAGACCCAGTACTTC.

Notes on this clone: This sequence may be a read error, since a much larger clone differs from it by one base. The chain joins TRBV28 to TRBJ2-1; unclear D gene. The CDR3 has 16 residues. Germline V gives CDR1 MDHEN, CDR2 SYDVKM. CDR3 bases: TGTGCCAGCAGTTTCATCCAGATAATTAGGCCCAATAAGCAGTTCTTC. Residues: CASSFIQIIRPNKQFF.

This rearrangement joins TRBV5-4 to TRBJ2-5; 10 bases align to TRBD1. Germline values: CDR1 SGHNT, CDR2 YYREEE (reference sequence). The ends lost 0 bases at V and 4 bases at J; junction bases unmatched: 6. The CDR3 runs to 16 residues. DNA of the CDR3: TGTGCCAGCAGCTTGGGGTCCGGGACAGGGGCAGAGACCCAGTACTTC. Encoded protein: CASSLGSGTGAETQYF.

The V and J genes are TRBV27 and TRBJ2-3, with D possibly called TRBD1 or TRBD2 (5 bases each). The CDR3 runs 15 residues. CDR1 MNHEY and CDR2 SMNVEV come from the germline V gene (reference sequence). The ends were cut back, 5 bases at V and 4 bases at J, with 16 bases in the middle. CDR3 nucleotides: TGTGCCAGCAGTGAAGACAGTAGGGGACCAGATACGCAGTATTTT. Residues: CASSEDSRGPDTQYF.

V gene TRBV30 combines with J gene TRBJ1-6; no clear D. CDR3 length equals 13 residues. The V end lost 1 base, the J end lost 10 bases, and 11 bases lay between the germline ends. Germline V gene sequence: CDR1 GTSNPN, CDR2 SVGIG (reference sequence). CDR3 in DNA: TGTGCCTGGAGTGAGGGCCTTTTCTCACCCCTCCACTTT. This sequence encodes CAWSEGLFSPLHF.

This rearrangement joins TRBV7-3 to TRBJ2-7; 9 nucleotides match TRBD1. The CDR3 sequence is 15 residues long. V was pared by 4 bases and J by 3 bases, with 7 bases of the junction left unmatched. Germline V gene sequence: CDR1 SGHTA, CDR2 FQGTGA. Written as DNA, the CDR3 is TGTGCCAGCAGCTCCCCGGACAGGGGTTTCTACGAGCAGTACTTC. Its translation is CASSSPDRGFYEQYF. Drawing the rest from reference TRBV7-3 and TRBJ2-7, the complete variable domain is GAGVSQTPSNKVTEKGKYVELRCDPISGHTALYWYRQSLGQGPEFLIYFQGTGAADDSGLPNDRFFAVRPEGSVSTLKIQRTERGDSAVYLCASSSPDRGFYEQYFGPGTRLTVT.

V usage is TRBV18 and J usage is TRBJ1-2; D is unclear. CDR1 and CDR2 from the germline V gene are KGHSH and LQKENI. The CDR3 contains 14 residues. V gave up 3 bases and J gave up 4 bases, with 12 bases separating them. CDR3 in amino acids: CASSPTDQAYGYTF. CDR3 coding DNA: TGTGCCAGCTCACCCACAGACCAAGCCTATGGCTACACCTTC. Together with reference TRBV18 and TRBJ1-2, the CDR3 gives the full variable domain: NAGVMQNPRHLVRRRGQEARLRCSPMKGHSHVYWYRQLPEEGLKFMVYLQKENIIDESGMPKERFSAEFPKEGPSILRIQQVVRGDSAAYFCASSPTDQAYGYTFGSGTRLTVV.

The gene calls are TRBV9 and TRBJ2-1; 8 bases are shared with TRBD2. V lost 0 bases, J lost 9 bases, and 11 bases stayed unmatched. This CDR3 contains 16 residues. The germline V gene encodes CDR1 SGDLS and CDR2 YYNGEE. The CDR3 loop is CASSVATGGRSGEQFF. CDR3 bases: TGTGCCAGCAGCGTAGCAACGGGAGGGAGGTCAGGTGAGCAGTTCTTC.

The V and J genes are TRBV19 and TRBJ1-1, with unresolved D. Trimming left V 5 bases short and J 0 bases short, with 10 bases between. The CDR3 is 14 amino acids. Germline V gene data show CDR1 as LNHDA and CDR2 as SQIVND (reference sequence). The CDR3 sequence: CASSLVPMNTEAFF. DNA for the CDR3: TGTGCCAGTAGTCTGGTACCTATGAACACTGAAGCTTTCTTT.